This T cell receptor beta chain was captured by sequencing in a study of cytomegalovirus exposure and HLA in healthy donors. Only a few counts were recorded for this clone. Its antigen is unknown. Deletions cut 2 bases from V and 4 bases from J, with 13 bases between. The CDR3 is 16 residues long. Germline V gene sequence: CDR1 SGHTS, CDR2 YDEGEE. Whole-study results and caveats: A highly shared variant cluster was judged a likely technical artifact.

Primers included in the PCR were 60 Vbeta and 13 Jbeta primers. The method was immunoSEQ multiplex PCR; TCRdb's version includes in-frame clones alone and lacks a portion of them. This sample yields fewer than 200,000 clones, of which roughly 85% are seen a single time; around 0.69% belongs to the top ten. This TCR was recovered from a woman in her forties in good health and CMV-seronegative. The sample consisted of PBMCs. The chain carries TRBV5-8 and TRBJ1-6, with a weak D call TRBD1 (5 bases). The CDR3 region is CASSLRGRRYNSPLHF. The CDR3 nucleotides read TGTGCCAGCAGCTTAAGGGGTCGGCGGTATAATTCACCCCTCCACTTT.